These 21 T cell receptor beta chains were sequenced from one sample in a study of blood T cell repertoires in COVID-19. Measured with immunoSEQ multiplex PCR; TCRdb has only the in-frame clones, and not every one. The sample lists around 200,000 clones, around 85% occurring once. Sequenced material: peripheral blood. These receptors originate from a woman aged 55-70 years with COVID-19, enrolled during active disease.

This clone was recorded only once. The gene calls are TRBV21-1 and TRBJ2-1; TRBD1 is the table's D call and was not checked against the DNA. TRBV21-1 is annotated as a pseudogene. This CDR3 spans 16 amino acids. The CDR3 region has the DNA TGTGCCAGCAACTCGGCAGGGACAGGGGGCTGGGTTCAGCAGTTCTTC. Translated, it gives CASNSAGTGGWVQQFF.

The CDR3 nucleotides read TGTGCCAGCAGTGAAGCGGGTTACCCCTACGAGCAGTACTTC. Translated, it gives CASSEAGYPYEQYF. The J gene is TRBJ2-7, the V gene TRBV28; the D gene is possibly TRBD2 (6 bases). V lost 5 bases and J lost 2, with 13 bases in between. CDR1 is MDHEN and CDR2 is SYDVKM in the germline V gene. The CDR3 is made up of 14 amino acids. Full variable domain (rest looked up from reference TRBV28 and TRBJ2-7): DVKVTQSSRYLVKRTGEKVFLECVQDMDHENMFWYRQDPGLGLRLIYFSYDVKMKEKGDIPEGYSVSREKKERFSLILESASTNQTSMYLCASSEAGYPYEQYFGPGTRLTVT.

The chain uses TRBV27 and TRBJ1-1, with 9 positions matching TRBD1. With 6 bases clipped from V and 1 base from J, the junction kept 6 bases outside the gene matches. From germline, CDR1 is MNHEY and CDR2 SMNVEV (reference sequence). The CDR3 consists of 15 residues. The CDR3: CASRSTGGWNTEAFF. Here the CDR3 DNA reads TGTGCCAGCAGAAGCACAGGGGGCTGGAACACTGAAGCTTTCTTT.

The chain is built from TRBV5-1 and TRBJ1-6; 9 nucleotides match TRBD1. The V and J ends lost 0 bases and 6 bases, in that order; junction bases with no gene match: 4. Germline lookup yields CDR1 SGHRS and CDR2 YFSETQ. The CDR3 covers 16 residues. Written as DNA, the CDR3 is TGCGCCAGCAGCTTGGAGGGACAGGGTTTTAATTCACCCCTCCACTTT. Amino acids: CASSLEGQGFNSPLHF. Looking up the rest from reference TRBV5-1 and TRBJ1-6 gives the full variable domain: KAGVTQTPRYLIKTRGQQVTLSCSPISGHRSVSWYQQTPGQGLQFLFEYFSETQRNKGNFPGRFSGRQFSNSRSEMNVSTLELGDSALYLCASSLEGQGFNSPLHFGNGTRLTVT.

The chain recombines TRBV7-9 with TRBJ2-4; TRBD2 is a possible D gene (7 bases). The CDR3 has 12 residues. CDR1 SEHNR and CDR2 FQNEAQ come from the germline V gene (reference sequence). V was trimmed by 5 bases and J by 15 bases, leaving 17 bases between them. The CDR3 region has the DNA TGTGCCAGCAGCCTGGACGGACTAGGGGGGTACTTC. Its protein product is CASSLDGLGGYF.

The V gene is TRBV6-1, the J gene TRBJ2-1; possibly TRBD1 for D (5 bases). This CDR3 is 14 amino acids long. The V gene's germline CDR1 is MNHNS and CDR2 SASEGT. The ends were cut back, 3 bases at V and 3 bases at J, with 9 bases in the middle. CDR3 nucleotide sequence: TGTGCCAGCAGTGAGGCGACAGTCTACAATGAGCAGTTCTTC. Residues: CASSEATVYNEQFF.

This rearrangement joins TRBV15 to TRBJ1-3; tentatively, D is TRBD1 (5 bases). This CDR3 is 16 amino acids long. The V gene lost 0 bases and the J gene lost 4 bases, with 13 bases spanning the gap. From germline, CDR1 is LNHNV and CDR2 YYDKDF (reference sequence). The DNA of the CDR3 is TGTGCCACCAGCAGAGACCTTGCGGGGGGAGGAAACACCATATATTTT. Protein product: CATSRDLAGGGNTIYF. The full variable domain, its missing parts supplied by reference TRBV15 and TRBJ1-3, is DAMVIQNPRYQVTQFGKPVTLSCSQTLNHNVMYWYQQKSSQAPKLLFHYYDKDFNNEADTPDNFQSRRPNTSFCFLDIRSPGLGDTAMYLCATSRDLAGGGNTIYFGEGSWLTVV.

CDR3 sequence reads: CATSRDGTRRFF. The CDR3 DNA sequence: TGTGCCACCAGCAGAGATGGCACCCGAAGGTTCTTC. The chain combines TRBV15 with TRBJ2-1; D is ambiguous. V was shortened by 0 bases and J by 15 bases, with 12 bases between the two germline ends. The germline V gene encodes CDR1 LNHNV and CDR2 YYDKDF (reference sequence). This CDR3 spans 12 amino acids.

This clone is a singleton in its sample. The gene calls are TRBV29-1 and TRBJ2-7, with TRBD2 matching 13 bases. CDR1 is SQVTM and CDR2 is ANQGSEA in the germline V gene. With 1 base clipped from V and 2 bases from J, the junction kept 2 bases outside the gene matches. This CDR3 has 15 residues. CDR3 in DNA: TGCAGCGTTGAAGGGGGACTAGCGGGAACCTACGAGCAGTACTTC. It encodes CSVEGGLAGTYEQYF.

The CDR3 reads CASSPGLTNSPLHF. As DNA, the CDR3 is TGTGCCAGCAGCCCGGGACTTACTAATTCACCCCTCCACTTT. This chain connects TRBV28 to TRBJ1-6; D may be TRBD1 (5 bases). The CDR3 has 14 residues. The germline V gene encodes CDR1 MDHEN and CDR2 SYDVKM. V was pared by 6 bases and J by 6 bases, with 12 bases between.

The chain joins TRBV7-9 to TRBJ2-1; 8 positions match TRBD2. The germline V gene has CDR1 SEHNR and CDR2 FQNEAQ (reference sequence). This CDR3 has 15 residues. V was clipped by 1 base and J by 8 bases; unmatched bases: 7. The CDR3 sequence: CASSLVLSGRDEQFF. The CDR3 coding sequence is TGTGCCAGCAGCTTAGTTCTCAGCGGGAGAGATGAGCAGTTCTTC.

This sequence joins TRBV28 and TRBJ1-5; 9 bases are a match to TRBD1. The trim removed 8 bases at V and 6 bases at J, leaving 2 bases unmatched. The CDR3 is 12 amino acids. Germline V CDR1 and CDR2: MDHEN, SYDVKM. CDR3 in DNA: TGTGCCAGCGGGACAGGGTTTCAGCCCCAGCATTTT. Residues: CASGTGFQPQHF. Variable domain in full (rest from reference TRBV28 and TRBJ1-5): DVKVTQSSRYLVKRTGEKVFLECVQDMDHENMFWYRQDPGLGLRLIYFSYDVKMKEKGDIPEGYSVSREKKERFSLILESASTNQTSMYLCASGTGFQPQHFGDGTRLSIL.

The chain links TRBV7-2 to TRBJ2-3; 9 bases line up with TRBD2. This CDR3 has 15 residues. The germline V gene has CDR1 SGHTA and CDR2 FQGNSA. The junction had 5 bases not matched to a gene; V was cut back by 2 bases and J by 5 bases. CDR3 coding DNA: TGTGCCAGCAGCTTACGCGGGAGGGCCATAGATACGCAGTATTTT. Its protein product is CASSLRGRAIDTQYF. Drawing the rest from reference TRBV7-2 and TRBJ2-3, the complete variable domain is GAGVSQSPSNKVTEKGKDVELRCDPISGHTALYWYRQSLGQGLEFLIYFQGNSAPDKSGLPSDRFSAERTGGSVSTLTIQRTQQEDSAVYLCASSLRGRAIDTQYFGPGTRLTVL.

CDR3 protein: CAWRASTGNYGYTF. CDR3 sequence (DNA): TGTGCCTGGAGGGCCTCGACAGGGAACTATGGCTACACCTTC. This sequence joins TRBV30 and TRBJ1-2, with 7 bases lining up with TRBD1. V trimming: 3 bases; J trimming: 2 bases; junction bases outside the gene matches: 6. This CDR3 is built from 14 residues. Germline loops: CDR1 GTSNPN, CDR2 SVGIG (reference sequence). The full variable domain, completed using reference TRBV30 and TRBJ1-2, is SQTIHQWPATLVQPVGSPLSLECTVEGTSNPNLYWYRQAAGRGLQLLFYSVGIGQISSEVPQNLSASRPQDRQFILSSKKLLLSDSGFYLCAWRASTGNYGYTFGSGTRLTVV.

This chain links TRBV7-2 with TRBJ1-1; D remains unclear. Trimming removed 5 bases from V and 0 bases from J, with 10 bases in between. This CDR3 comprises 14 residues. Germline V lookup: CDR1 SGHTA, CDR2 FQGNSA. The CDR3 coding sequence is TGTGCCAGCAGCCGGACTGGTATGAACACTGAAGCTTTCTTT. It codes for CASSRTGMNTEAFF.

This clone has a handful of counts. The chain is built from TRBV12-3 or TRBV12-4 and TRBJ1-2, with unresolved D. This CDR3 region has 13 residues. With 1 base removed from V and 6 bases from J, the gap between germline ends came to 9 bases. The CDR3 sequence: CASSLGQVHGYTF. Here the CDR3 DNA reads TGTGCCAGCAGTTTAGGGCAGGTTCATGGCTACACCTTC.

The chain links TRBV30 to TRBJ2-3, with 8 bases identical to TRBD2. The CDR3 runs to 14 residues. Germline lookup yields CDR1 GTSNPN and CDR2 SVGIG (reference sequence). V shed 0 bases, J shed 1 base, and the junction held 0 bases outside the gene matches. This chain's CDR3 is CAWSVSGGTDTQYF. The DNA for the CDR3 is TGTGCCTGGAGTGTTAGCGGGGGCACAGATACGCAGTATTTT.

The chain is built from TRBV11-2 and TRBJ2-7; tentative D call: TRBD1 (5 bases). Deletions cut 5 bases from V and 6 bases from J, with 17 bases between. In germline, CDR1 is SGHAT, CDR2 FQNNGV. The CDR3 loop spans 14 amino acids. The CDR3: CASSQDMIRPEQYF. DNA for the CDR3: TGTGCCAGCAGCCAGGACATGATTCGTCCCGAGCAGTACTTC.

This chain connects TRBV10-2 to TRBJ2-7, with 10 bases that match TRBD2. Germline V lookup: CDR1 WSHSY, CDR2 SAAADI. The junction had 11 bases not matched to a gene; V was cut back by 2 bases and J by 7 bases. The CDR3 spans 16 residues. The CDR3 nucleotides read TGCGCCAGCAGTGAGGGACAAGCGGGAGGGGGAGGGGAGCAGTACTTC. Translation gives CASSEGQAGGGGEQYF.

This sequence joins TRBV7-9 and TRBJ1-2; 7 bases align to TRBD1. Per germline, CDR1 SEHNR and CDR2 FQNEAQ (reference sequence). This CDR3 is built from 14 residues. With 4 bases clipped from V and 4 bases from J, the junction kept 6 bases outside the gene matches. CDR3 sequence (DNA): TGTGCCAGCAGCTATAATCAGGGGGGCTATGGCTACACCTTC. It codes for CASSYNQGGYGYTF.

The V and J genes are TRBV28 and TRBJ2-7, with 9 bases fitting TRBD1. Germline V gene sequence: CDR1 MDHEN, CDR2 SYDVKM. V lost 8 bases and J lost 3; bases outside the gene matches: 11. The CDR3 loop spans 15 amino acids. Here the CDR3 DNA reads TGTGCCAGCTCCCCCCGGGGACAGGGTCGCTACGAGCAGTACTTC. Amino acids: CASSPRGQGRYEQYF. Looking up the rest from reference TRBV28 and TRBJ2-7 gives the full variable domain: DVKVTQSSRYLVKRTGEKVFLECVQDMDHENMFWYRQDPGLGLRLIYFSYDVKMKEKGDIPEGYSVSREKKERFSLILESASTNQTSMYLCASSPRGQGRYEQYFGPGTRLTVT.